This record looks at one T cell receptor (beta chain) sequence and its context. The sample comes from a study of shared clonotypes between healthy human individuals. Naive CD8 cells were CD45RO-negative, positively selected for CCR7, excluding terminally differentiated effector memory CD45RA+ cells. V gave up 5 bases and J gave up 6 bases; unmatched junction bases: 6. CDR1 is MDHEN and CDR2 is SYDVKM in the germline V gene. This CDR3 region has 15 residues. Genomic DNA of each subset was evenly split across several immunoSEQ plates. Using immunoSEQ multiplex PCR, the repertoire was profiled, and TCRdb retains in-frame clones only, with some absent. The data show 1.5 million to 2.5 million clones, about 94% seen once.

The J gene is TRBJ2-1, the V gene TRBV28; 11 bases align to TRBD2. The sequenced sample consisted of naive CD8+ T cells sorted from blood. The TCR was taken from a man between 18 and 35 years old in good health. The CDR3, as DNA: TGTGCCAGCAGTCTCCTAGCGGGGGGATCCAATGAGCAGTTCTTC. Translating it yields CASSLLAGGSNEQFF. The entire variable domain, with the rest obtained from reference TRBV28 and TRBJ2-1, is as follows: DVKVTQSSRYLVKRTGEKVFLECVQDMDHENMFWYRQDPGLGLRLIYFSYDVKMKEKGDIPEGYSVSREKKERFSLILESASTNQTSMYLCASSLLAGGSNEQFFGPGTRLTVL.